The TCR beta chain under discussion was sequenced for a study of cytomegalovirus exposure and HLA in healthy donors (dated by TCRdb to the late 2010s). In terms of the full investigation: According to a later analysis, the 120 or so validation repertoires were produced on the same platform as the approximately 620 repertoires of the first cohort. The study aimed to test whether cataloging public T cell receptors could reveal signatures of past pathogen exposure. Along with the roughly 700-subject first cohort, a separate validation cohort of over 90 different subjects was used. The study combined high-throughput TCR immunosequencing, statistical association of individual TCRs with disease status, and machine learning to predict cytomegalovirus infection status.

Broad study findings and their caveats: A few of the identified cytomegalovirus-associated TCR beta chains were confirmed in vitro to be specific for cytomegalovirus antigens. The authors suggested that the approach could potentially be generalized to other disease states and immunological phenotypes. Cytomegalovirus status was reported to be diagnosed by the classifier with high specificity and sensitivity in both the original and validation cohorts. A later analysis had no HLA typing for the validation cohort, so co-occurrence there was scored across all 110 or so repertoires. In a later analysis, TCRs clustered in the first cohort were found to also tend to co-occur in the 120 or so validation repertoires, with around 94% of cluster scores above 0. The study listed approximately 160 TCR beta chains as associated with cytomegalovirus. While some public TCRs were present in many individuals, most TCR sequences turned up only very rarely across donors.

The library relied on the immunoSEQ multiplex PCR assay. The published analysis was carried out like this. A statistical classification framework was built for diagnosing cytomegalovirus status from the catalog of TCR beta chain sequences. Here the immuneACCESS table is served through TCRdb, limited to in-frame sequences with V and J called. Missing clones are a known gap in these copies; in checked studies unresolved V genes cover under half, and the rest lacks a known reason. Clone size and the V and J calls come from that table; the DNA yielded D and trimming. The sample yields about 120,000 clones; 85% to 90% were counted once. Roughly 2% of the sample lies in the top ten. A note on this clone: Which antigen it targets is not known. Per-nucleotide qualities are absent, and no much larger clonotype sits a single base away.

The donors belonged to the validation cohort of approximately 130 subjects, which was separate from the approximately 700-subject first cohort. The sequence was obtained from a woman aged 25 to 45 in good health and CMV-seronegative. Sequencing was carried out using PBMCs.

This receptor carries the CDR3 CASSFFRGEYGYTF. The nucleotide sequence reads as follows: TGTGCCAGCAGTTTTTTCAGGGGGGAATATGGCTACACCTTC. The V and J genes are TRBV6-5 and TRBJ1-2, with TRBD1 matching 7 junction bases. From the cysteine through the phenylalanine, the CDR3 covers 14 amino acids. Solely the CDR3 DNA is kept, with 42 bases framed from the first base. As encoded in the germline V gene, CDR1 is MNHEY while CDR2 is SVGAGI. Clipping removes 4 bases from V and 5 bases from J, with 7 as the unmatched junction base count.